This T cell receptor beta chain comes out of a study of blood T cells in healthy people across ages. CDR3 length: 14 residues. The ends lost 7 bases at V and 1 base at J; junction bases unmatched: 6. The V gene's germline CDR1 is DFQATT and CDR2 SNEGSKA (reference sequence). This clonotype has just a few counts. The antigen remains unidentified. Next came a second PCR, run for roughly 7 to 12 cycles, which used a sample-barcoded 5' primer along with a J-beta primer mix. TCRdb reanalysed the 5' RACE reads using MiXCR and keeps one entry per CDR3 protein. The sample shows 1.5 million to 2 million distinct CDR3 sequences, around 35% of them seen only once. Study-wide results and caveats: Per million T cells, the diversity of TCR beta decreased roughly linearly as age advanced. Leaving the PBMCs unsorted stopped any conclusive comparison of naive versus antigen-experienced cells. In long-lived donors, naive CD4+ cell counts and diversity exceeded those of aged donors.

Sequences were obtained from blood. The receptor's source is a woman aged 25 to 39 in good health. The V call is TRBV20-1, the J call TRBJ2-3; 9 bases are shared with TRBD2. CDR3 sequence: CSVQAGGGTDTQYF. The CDR3 nucleotides read TGCAGTGTTCAAGCGGGGGGTGGCACAGATACGCAGTATTTT.